The rows below give T cell receptor beta chains drawn from one sample of a study of blood T cells in healthy people across ages. Via MiXCR, TCRdb re-called the 5' RACE reads, giving one row per CDR3 protein. Here the sample spans 600,000 to 800,000 distinct CDR3 sequences, around 21% being singletons. Sequencing used blood. Every receptor here comes from a man between 65 and 85 years old in good health. Each CDR3 is given with its conserved first and last residue. Each record gives: J gene, V gene, CDR3 protein.

>TRBJ2-6|TRBV6-2/TRBV6-3
CASSPGDNSGANVLTF
>TRBJ2-1|TRBV5-1
CASSLDLVGEQFF
>TRBJ2-3|TRBV7-6
CASSLVSYSGADTQYF
>TRBJ1-6|TRBV10-3
CAISGTALKSPLHF
>TRBJ2-7|TRBV12-3/TRBV12-4
CASSLDPGRVYEQYF
>NA|TRBV10-3
CAISESGRYNEQFF
>TRBJ2-1|TRBV20-1
CSARSGTSVDEQFF
>TRBJ2-1|TRBV3-1
CASSQDEVGSSYNEQFF
>TRBJ2-3|TRBV18
CASHRTGVDTQYF
>NA|TRBV9
CASSVAAASMNEQFF
>NA|TRBV5-8
CASSQGTSGRNEQFF
>TRBJ2-1|TRBV19
CASSRTASGRRYNEQFF
>NA|TRBV6-6
CASSYRTSGNHEQYF
>NA|TRBV7-9
CASSQDTHEQYF
>TRBJ2-3|TRBV20-1
CSAHSGTGRYF
>TRBJ1-4|TRBV11-2
CASSSLKGADNEKLFF
>TRBJ2-2|TRBV12-3/TRBV12-4
CASSPTRDSVGHLRELFF
>TRBJ2-7|TRBV15
CATKLDTDAPYEQYF
>TRBJ1-2|TRBV20-1
CSARRDRGYTF
>TRBJ2-1|TRBV3-1
CAGTQGLAGIYNEQFF
>TRBJ1-1|TRBV7-9
CASSSLEGRGTEAFF
>TRBJ2-7|TRBV10-3
CAIAGRSGELPYEQYF
>TRBJ2-1|TRBV28
CASSLTGTGGLDEQFF
>TRBJ2-2|TRBV5-1
CASSLANRESGELFF
>TRBJ2-3|TRBV29-1
CSVEDLVTDTQYF